This TCR beta chain was identified in a study of blood T cell repertoires in COVID-19. Across the whole study: The United States, Italy and Spain provided the acute and convalescent COVID-19 samples.

Sequencing was performed with immunoSEQ multiplex PCR; in TCRdb, only in-frame clones are kept and a portion is missing. Among about 160,000 clones listed, 70% to 90% were seen once. With 4 bases removed from V and 0 bases from J, the gap between germline ends came to 12 bases. In germline, CDR1 is LNHDA, CDR2 SQIVND (reference sequence). The CDR3 has 16 residues. The source is a man aged 40-49 years with acute or convalescent COVID-19. The chain joins TRBV19 to TRBJ2-2; no clear D. Sequenced material: peripheral blood. This CDR3 is CASSTLTTTNTGELFF. The CDR3 coding sequence is TGTGCCAGTAGTACTCTCACAACCACGAACACCGGGGAGCTGTTTTTT.